The 27 T cell receptor beta chains reported below all come from one sample, sequenced in a study of blood T cell repertoires in COVID-19. The protocol was immunoSEQ multiplex PCR, while the TCRdb copy is restricted to in-frame clones and leaves out a portion. The sample contains 200,000 to 300,000 clones, 83% of which appear only once. Sequencing used peripheral blood. The receptors derive from a human donor in a cohort sampled during active COVID-19.

This clone showed up just a few times. The gene calls are TRBV28 and TRBJ1-5; D remains ambiguous. Trimming shortened V by 2 bases and J by 1 base, and 6 bases separated the two germline ends. CDR3 length: 14 residues. Germline loops: CDR1 MDHEN, CDR2 SYDVKM. The CDR3 nucleotides read TGTGCCAGCAGTTTACAGTACAGCAATCAGCCCCAGCATTTT. Translation gives CASSLQYSNQPQHF.

The chain combines TRBV2 with TRBJ1-3; perhaps TRBD1 as D (6 bases). This CDR3 is built from 16 residues. Germline lookup yields CDR1 SNHLY and CDR2 FYNNEI. Trimming shortened V by 4 bases and J by 6 bases, and 19 bases separated the two germline ends. Here the CDR3 DNA reads TGTGCCAGCAGTGTCGTTCGGGGGGCGAACTCAAACACCATATATTTT. This codes for CASSVVRGANSNTIYF.

The rearrangement uses TRBV7-9 and TRBJ2-2, with no clear D. V lost 0 bases, J lost 4 bases, and 3 bases lay in between. The germline V gene has CDR1 SEHNR and CDR2 FQNEAQ (reference sequence). The CDR3 has 13 amino acids. The CDR3 DNA is TGTGCCAGCAGCTTAGCTATCACCGGGGAGCTGTTTTTT. This translates into CASSLAITGELFF. Full variable domain (rest looked up from reference TRBV7-9 and TRBJ2-2): DTGVSQNPRHKITKRGQNVTFRCDPISEHNRLYWYRQTLGQGPEFLTYFQNEAQLEKSRLLSDRFSAERPKGSFSTLEIQRTEQGDSAMYLCASSLAITGELFFGEGSRLTVL.

The V gene is TRBV7-6, the J gene TRBJ1-2, with 9 bases that match TRBD1. The CDR3 runs 15 residues. Germline CDR1 is SGHVS and CDR2 is FNYEAQ. J was trimmed by 9 bases and V by 3 bases; bases with no gene match: 11. The CDR3 DNA is TGTGCCAGCAGCTTGGATCCGGGACAGGGCTCTCGCTACACCTTC. It yields the protein CASSLDPGQGSRYTF.

This chain joins TRBV10-3 and TRBJ1-5; possibly TRBD1 for D (6 bases). CDR3 length equals 17 residues. Per germline, CDR1 ENHRY and CDR2 SYGVKD. V was shortened by 5 bases and J by 4 bases, with 21 bases between the two germline ends. The CDR3 loop is CAISPSGTPRVNQPQHF. The CDR3 DNA sequence: TGTGCCATCAGTCCCTCCGGGACACCCAGAGTAAATCAGCCCCAGCATTTT.

As concerns this clone: Other nucleotide sequences from this sample produce the same CDR3. The rearrangement uses TRBV3-1 (or the pseudogene TRBV3-2) and TRBJ2-5, with D possibly TRBD2 on 5 matching bases. V was pared by 3 bases and J by 1 base, with 12 bases between. CDR3 length: 15 amino acids. CDR1 and CDR2 (germline): LGHDT, YNNKEL (reference sequence). The CDR3 region has the DNA TGTGCCAGCAGCCAGGGGATAGGAGGCCAAGAGACCCAGTACTTC. Translation: CASSQGIGGQETQYF.

This clone came up a few times. The chain couples TRBV28 to TRBJ1-5; possibly TRBD1 for D (6 bases). The CDR3 has 14 residues. The ends were cut back, 5 bases at V and 4 bases at J, with 12 bases in the middle. The V gene's germline CDR1 is MDHEN and CDR2 SYDVKM. Written as DNA, the CDR3 is TGTGCCAGCAGTCCGGGACATATTAATCAGCCCCAGCATTTT. It specifies CASSPGHINQPQHF.

This clone has only one observation. The rearrangement uses TRBV10-2 and TRBJ2-3, with 11 bases matching TRBD2. The length of the CDR3 is 18 residues. Germline V gene lookup returns CDR1 WSHSY and CDR2 SAAADI. With 0 bases clipped from V and 3 bases from J, the junction kept 8 bases outside the gene matches. DNA of the CDR3: TGCGCCAGCAGTGAGTCACTAGCGGGAGAGGTGGGAACAGATACGCAGTATTTT. Translation gives CASSESLAGEVGTDTQYF.

The V gene is TRBV11-2, the J gene TRBJ2-1; unclear D gene. CDR1 is SGHAT and CDR2 is FQNNGV in the germline V gene. V lost 7 bases, J lost 0 bases, and 16 bases lay in between. This CDR3 comprises 16 residues. CDR3 sequence: CASTTSLRSSYNEQFF. In DNA form, the CDR3 reads TGTGCCAGCACAACGAGTCTTCGGAGCTCCTACAATGAGCAGTTCTTC.

The V gene is TRBV12-5, the J gene TRBJ1-2; D is uncertain. V lost 0 bases to trimming and J lost 4 bases, with 15 bases between them. The CDR3 sequence is 16 residues long. Germline CDR1 reads LGHNT; CDR2 reads FRNRAP. This CDR3 is CASGLVPLGPSYGYTF. In DNA form, the CDR3 reads TGTGCTAGTGGTTTGGTCCCCCTAGGCCCCTCCTATGGCTACACCTTC.

The V and J genes are TRBV3-1 (or the pseudogene TRBV3-2) and TRBJ2-1; possible D gene TRBD1, 6 bases. Germline V lookup: CDR1 LGHDT, CDR2 YNNKEL (reference sequence). This CDR3 spans 13 amino acids. Trimming pared 4 bases from V and 11 bases from J, leaving 15 bases between. CDR3 protein: CASSRRLGQKQFF. CDR3 DNA: TGTGCCAGCAGCCGGAGATTAGGACAGAAGCAGTTCTTC.

The chain is built from TRBV5-6 and TRBJ2-3, with TRBD2 identical over 15 bases. This CDR3 spans 17 amino acids. CDR1 is SGHDT, CDR2 YYEEEE, per germline. J lost 6 bases, V lost 4 bases, and 9 bases had no gene match. DNA for the CDR3: TGTGCCAGCAGCCGCTTAGGACTAGCGGGGGGGTTGGATACGCAGTATTTT. It codes for CASSRLGLAGGLDTQYF.

The rearrangement links TRBV11-3 to TRBJ1-1; D gene uncertain. The germline V gene encodes CDR1 SGHNT and CDR2 YENEEA. The V and J ends lost 1 base and 5 bases respectively, with 8 bases between them. CDR3 length equals 13 residues. The CDR3 DNA reads as TGTGCCAGCAGCTTAGCTGGGGAGACTGAAGCTTTCTTT. This sequence encodes CASSLAGETEAFF.

V gene TRBV27 combines with J gene TRBJ1-6; D uncertain. Germline CDR1 reads MNHEY; CDR2 reads SMNVEV (reference sequence). The CDR3 is 15 amino acids. The germline V and J ends were trimmed by 7 bases and 10 bases, with 20 bases remaining between them. This CDR3 reads CASTFVEGLRSPLHF. CDR3 DNA sequence: TGTGCCAGCACCTTTGTGGAGGGCCTGCGGTCACCCCTCCACTTT.

The chain couples TRBV7-9 to TRBJ2-5; TRBD1 matches at 9 bases. Per germline, CDR1 SEHNR and CDR2 FQNEAQ (reference sequence). V lost 8 bases and J lost 3; bases outside the gene matches: 4. There are 13 residues in the CDR3. The DNA of the CDR3 is TGTGCCAGCTCTACAGGGGGCGAAGAGACCCAGTACTTC. It is translated as CASSTGGEETQYF.

V usage is TRBV3-1 (or the pseudogene TRBV3-2) and J usage is TRBJ2-3, with 13 nucleotides matching TRBD2. CDR1 LGHDT and CDR2 YNNKEL come from the germline V gene (reference sequence). V gave up 4 bases and J gave up 3 bases; unmatched junction bases: 7. The CDR3 is made up of 17 amino acids. The CDR3 loop is CASSRGLAGTRTDTQYF. CDR3 DNA sequence: TGTGCCAGCAGCCGGGGACTAGCGGGGACTAGGACAGATACGCAGTATTTT.

This chain connects TRBV9 to TRBJ1-4; the match to TRBD1 covers 9 bases. V dropped 7 bases and J dropped 7; count of bases not matched to a gene: 11. Germline assignment: CDR1 SGDLS and CDR2 YYNGEE. The CDR3 is 15 amino acids. Here the CDR3 DNA reads TGTGCCAGCGCTCTGACAGGGGGTGTTTCTGAAAAACTGTTTTTT. It specifies CASALTGGVSEKLFF.

The J gene is TRBJ1-2, the V gene TRBV5-6, with 7 bases aligning to TRBD1. The V gene end was trimmed by 4 bases and the J gene end by 3 bases; junction bases not matched to a gene: 12. CDR3 length: 16 amino acids. CDR1 is SGHDT, CDR2 YYEEEE, per germline. CDR3 region: CASSAQGQELYYGYTF. CDR3 bases: TGTGCCAGCAGCGCCCAAGGACAGGAGCTTTACTATGGCTACACCTTC.

The chain recombines TRBV4-1 with TRBJ2-5; 8 nucleotides line up with TRBD2. This CDR3 is built from 15 residues. Germline trimming cut 0 bases from V and 4 bases from J; bases unmatched to any gene: 4. Germline V CDR1 and CDR2: MGHRA, YSYEKL. CDR3 protein: CASSQDPGTRETQYF. The CDR3 nucleotides are TGCGCCAGCAGCCAAGATCCCGGGACTAGAGAGACCCAGTACTTC.

The V call is TRBV5-1, the J call TRBJ1-4; 7 bases are shared with TRBD1. Germline V gene sequence: CDR1 SGHRS, CDR2 YFSETQ. This CDR3 comprises 14 residues. Trimming at V came to 5 bases and at J to 2 bases, leaving 3 bases not matched to a gene. Here the CDR3 DNA reads TGCGCCAGCAGTTCACAGGGGACTAATGAAAAACTGTTTTTT. Residues: CASSSQGTNEKLFF.

In DNA, the CDR3 is TGTGCCAGCAGCTTGGGGGGCGTCCAGGGTAACACTGAAGCTTTCTTT. This encodes CASSLGGVQGNTEAFF. The rearrangement joins TRBV5-4 to TRBJ1-1; tentative D call: TRBD1 (5 bases). Germline lookup yields CDR1 SGHNT and CDR2 YYREEE (reference sequence). The CDR3 consists of 16 residues. The V end lost 0 bases, the J end lost 2 bases, and 14 bases lay between the germline ends.

The chain recombines TRBV28 with TRBJ2-7; TRBD2 is a possible D gene (6 bases). V was trimmed by 6 bases and J by 5 bases, leaving 11 bases between them. The CDR3 is made up of 12 amino acids. CDR1 and CDR2 (germline): MDHEN, SYDVKM. CDR3 nucleotide sequence: TGTGCCAGCAGCCTGGACTACCACGAGCAGTACTTC. Translated: CASSLDYHEQYF.

This clone was observed a single time. The chain is built from TRBV18 and TRBJ2-7; 10 bases map to TRBD2. With V trimmed by 3 bases and J by 4 bases, 21 bases remained unmatched. CDR3 length equals 20 residues. The germline CDR1 and CDR2 sequences are KGHSH and LQKENI. CDR3 sequence (DNA): TGTGCCAGCTCACCTCCCTTAATAGCGGGGGGTATGGGATCGCCGTACGAGCAGTACTTC. Translation: CASSPPLIAGGMGSPYEQYF.

V gene TRBV14 combines with J gene TRBJ2-2; possibly TRBD2 for D (5 bases). Germline V gives CDR1 SGHDN, CDR2 FVKESK. This CDR3 is built from 16 residues. Trimming left V 6 bases short and J 1 base short, with 15 bases between. The CDR3 nucleotides read TGTGCCAGCAGACGTAGAGAGGGCCTGAACACCGGGGAGCTGTTTTTT. Its translation: CASRRREGLNTGELFF.

V gene TRBV29-1 combines with J gene TRBJ1-5; D unclear. The length of the CDR3 is 13 residues. CDR1 is SQVTM, CDR2 ANQGSEA, per germline. The V end was cut by 6 bases, the J end by 1 base, with 10 bases between. The CDR3 sequence: CSVAIGSNQPQHF. CDR3 DNA: TGCAGCGTCGCGATCGGGAGCAATCAGCCCCAGCATTTT. Using reference TRBV29-1 and TRBJ1-5 for the parts outside the CDR3, the full variable domain is SAVISQKPSRDICQRGTSLTIQCQVDSQVTMMFWYRQQPGQSLTLIATANQGSEATYESGFVIDKFPISRPNLTFSTLTVSNMSPEDSSIYLCSVAIGSNQPQHFGDGTRLSIL.

The chain carries TRBV18 and TRBJ2-5; TRBD2 agrees at 14 bases. There are 17 residues in the CDR3. V was pared by 3 bases and J by 5 bases, with 8 bases of the junction left unmatched. Germline V lookup: CDR1 KGHSH, CDR2 LQKENI. In DNA, the CDR3 is TGTGCCAGCTCACCTGGGACTAGCGGGAGTAGGGGTGAGACCCAGTACTTC. Translated, it gives CASSPGTSGSRGETQYF.

This clone showed up just a few times. In the same sample, other DNA sequences code for this CDR3. J is TRBJ1-2 and V is TRBV18, with a weak D call TRBD1 (6 bases). The V end was cut by 0 bases, the J end by 5 bases, with 10 bases between. Germline assignment: CDR1 KGHSH and CDR2 LQKENI. The CDR3 totals 14 residues. CDR3 residues: CASSPPGQPYGYTF. CDR3 sequence (DNA): TGTGCCAGCTCACCACCCGGACAGCCTTATGGCTACACCTTC.